What follows describes a single T cell receptor (beta chain). Its target is not known. The table came from immunoSEQ multiplex PCR; TCRdb's copy has only in-frame clones and leaves some out. This table has around 150,000 clones, approximately 94% appearing once. The sample is drawn from a study of T cell responses to AZD1222 COVID-19 vaccine. Study-level points and caveats: Distributed over spike, vaccine-associated CD4 TCRs predominated at 160-218 and 743-854. Researchers took repertoire samples only after the peak T cell response had come. White British donors predominated, females outnumbered males, and clonal diversity was possibly underestimated.

The CDR3 covers 11 residues. CDR1 is SQVTM, CDR2 ANQGSEA, per germline. V was cut by 1 base and J by 2 bases, with 3 bases left in between. Doses given second, at about 4 or about 12 weeks, were pooled. Here the sequenced sample was peripheral blood, taken 28 days after the second AZD1222 dose. This receptor was taken from an adult who received the AZD1222 COVID-19 vaccine. The chain combines TRBV29-1 with TRBJ2-7; D is undetermined. CDR3 sequence (DNA): TGCAGCGTTGAAGCCCCCTACGAGCAGTACTTC. Translating gives CSVEAPYEQYF.